These 21 T cell receptor beta chains were sequenced from one sample in a study of cytomegalovirus exposure and HLA in healthy donors. The study ran its PCR with 60 Vbeta and 13 Jbeta primers. Sequencing used immunoSEQ multiplex PCR; TCRdb keeps in-frame clones, though not all of them. The top ten clones hold about 3.4% of a sample with 150,000 or so clones, about three quarters of them seen once. The sequenced material came from PBMCs. The receptor source for this set is a woman aged 45 to 65 in good health and CMV-seropositive.

V and J are TRBV7-2 and TRBJ2-7; D is possibly TRBD2 (6 bases). CDR1 is SGHTA, CDR2 FQGNSA, per germline. V lost 4 bases and J lost 10, with 17 bases in between. This CDR3 is 13 amino acids long. In nucleotides, the CDR3 is TGTGCCAGCAGCTCCCCCCATCGACTAGAACAGTACTTC. Amino acids: CASSSPHRLEQYF. Based on the CDR3 plus reference TRBV7-2 and TRBJ2-7, the full variable domain is GAGVSQSPSNKVTEKGKDVELRCDPISGHTALYWYRQSLGQGLEFLIYFQGNSAPDKSGLPSDRFSAERTGGSVSTLTIQRTQQEDSAVYLCASSSPHRLEQYFGPGTRLTVT.

The genes are TRBV27 and TRBJ2-3, with a possible D match to TRBD2 (6 bases). Germline V lookup: CDR1 MNHEY, CDR2 SMNVEV (reference sequence). Trimming removed 6 bases at V and 2 bases at J, with 12 bases between. The CDR3 is made up of 14 amino acids. CDR3 region: CASSSWGVTDTQYF. The CDR3 DNA reads TGTGCCAGCAGCTCATGGGGGGTCACAGATACGCAGTATTTT.

The chain uses TRBV7-2 and TRBJ2-5; a weak D match, TRBD2 (6 bases). V was shortened by 4 bases and J by 5 bases, with 14 bases between the two germline ends. The germline V gene encodes CDR1 SGHTA and CDR2 FQGNSA. This CDR3 comprises 14 residues. In DNA form, the CDR3 reads TGTGCCAGCAGCTATCAGGGAGGCGGGGAGACCCAGTACTTC. This encodes CASSYQGGGETQYF.

The CDR3 sequence is CASSVVGAGTDTQYF. The CDR3 bases are TGTGCCAGCAGCGTTGTGGGAGCGGGCACAGATACGCAGTATTTT. The chain has TRBV9 and TRBJ2-3, with D possibly matching TRBD2 (5 bases). Germline V lookup: CDR1 SGDLS, CDR2 YYNGEE. The CDR3 has 15 amino acids. The V gene lost 2 bases and the J gene lost 1 base, with 11 bases spanning the gap. Full variable domain (missing parts from reference TRBV9 and TRBJ2-3): DSGVTQTPKHLITATGQRVTLRCSPRSGDLSVYWYQQSLDQGLQFLIQYYNGEERAKGNILERFSAQQFPDLHSELNLSSLELGDSALYFCASSVVGAGTDTQYFGPGTRLTVL.

In this sample, this clone turned up many times. A junction end diverges from the germline sequence, so it may reflect a read error. The chain carries TRBV4-1 and TRBJ1-2, with no clear D. This CDR3 is built from 14 residues. From germline, CDR1 is MGHRA and CDR2 YSYEKL. CDR3 protein: CASSKEVYPYGYTF. For the CDR3, the DNA is TGCGCCAGCAGCAAAGAGGTCTATCCCTATGGCTACACCTTC.

The chain links TRBV7-9 to TRBJ2-1; TRBD2 is a possible D gene (5 bases). V dropped 5 bases and J dropped 2 bases, with 13 bases sitting between them. The CDR3 length is 15 residues. The germline CDR1 and CDR2 sequences are SEHNR and FQNEAQ (reference sequence). Written as DNA, the CDR3 is TGTGCCAGCAGCGTTAGCGCGTCGGCCTACAATGAGCAGTTCTTC. Translated, it gives CASSVSASAYNEQFF.

J is TRBJ1-5 and V is TRBV5-5; perhaps TRBD1 as D (6 bases). The CDR3 covers 14 residues. Trimming took 3 bases from V and 7 from J, leaving 14 bases between them. CDR1 and CDR2 from the germline V gene are SGHKS and YYEKEE (reference sequence). DNA of the CDR3: TGTGCCAGCAGCTCAGGTACAACAGGGCAGCCCCAGCATTTT. Translation gives CASSSGTTGQPQHF.

There are a few counts of this clone. The rearrangement joins TRBV19 to TRBJ1-2; 9 bases agree with TRBD1. Germline assignment: CDR1 LNHDA and CDR2 SQIVND (reference sequence). The CDR3 has 14 residues. Germline trimming cut 0 bases from V and 5 bases from J; bases unmatched to any gene: 1. The DNA of the CDR3 is TGTGCCAGTAGTATAGAGACAGGGGGATATGGCTACACCTTC. Translated: CASSIETGGYGYTF.

The gene calls are TRBV4-3 and TRBJ2-3; TRBD1 aligns across 7 bases. The CDR3 loop spans 18 amino acids. The ends lost 0 bases at V and 1 base at J; junction bases unmatched: 10. Per the germline V gene, CDR1 is LGHNA and CDR2 is YSLEER. The CDR3 protein is CASSQDIPTGYGTDTQYF. As DNA, the CDR3 is TGCGCCAGCAGCCAAGACATCCCGACAGGGTACGGCACAGATACGCAGTATTTT.

This clone came up a few times. CDR3: CASSEGQGLSYNEQFF. CDR3 nucleotide sequence: TGTGCCAGCAGTGAAGGACAGGGCCTCTCCTACAATGAGCAGTTCTTC. This chain uses TRBV25-1 with TRBJ2-1; 8 bases are a match to TRBD1. The CDR3 runs 16 residues. CDR1 is MGHDK, CDR2 SYGVNS, per germline. Trimming took 2 bases from V and 0 from J; bases not matched to a gene: 3. The entire variable domain, with the rest obtained from reference TRBV25-1 and TRBJ2-1, is as follows: EADIYQTPRYLVIGTGKKITLECSQTMGHDKMYWYQQDPGMELHLIHYSYGVNSTEKGDLSSESTVSRIRTEHFPLTLESARPSHTSQYLCASSEGQGLSYNEQFFGPGTRLTVL.

The V and J genes are TRBV23-1 and TRBJ2-3, with TRBD2 identical over 9 bases. TRBV23-1 is an ORF for which the function is uncertain. The CDR3 is made up of 16 amino acids. The junction had 5 bases not matched to a gene; V was cut back by 4 bases and J by 0 bases. The DNA of the CDR3 is TGCGCCAGCAGTCCCCCGGGACTAGCTAGCACAGATACGCAGTATTTT. This sequence encodes CASSPPGLASTDTQYF.

This clone has a handful of counts. The CDR3 DNA reads TGTGCCAGCACCCAGGAGGGAGGGAACAATGAGCAGTTCTTC. Encoded protein: CASTQEGGNNEQFF. This chain joins TRBV5-4 and TRBJ2-1; TRBD2 aligns across 7 bases. The J segment lost 5 bases and the V segment lost 6 bases, leaving 8 bases of the junction unmatched. Looked up from germline, CDR1 is SGHNT and CDR2 is YYREEE (reference sequence). CDR3 size: 14 residues.

This clone was observed a few times. At one end, the junction sequence differs from germline, possibly due to a read error. The V call is TRBV7-9, the J call TRBJ1-1, with D tentatively TRBD1 (5 bases). Germline V gives CDR1 SEHNR, CDR2 FQNEAQ (reference sequence). The CDR3 spans 12 residues. CDR3 protein: CSSSLVGGFAFF. The CDR3 bases are TGTTCCAGCAGCCTCGTTGGGGGGTTCGCTTTCTTT.

V gene TRBV2 combines with J gene TRBJ1-4; perhaps TRBD1 as D (6 bases). This CDR3 is built from 15 residues. The germline V gene encodes CDR1 SNHLY and CDR2 FYNNEI. Trimming shortened V by 2 bases and J by 4 bases, and 11 bases separated the two germline ends. CDR3 sequence (DNA): TGTGCCAGCAGTGAACAGACAGGTTATAATGAAAAACTGTTTTTT. Protein: CASSEQTGYNEKLFF.

Written as DNA, the CDR3 is TGCAGCGTTGGAGGCGGCGGTGGGTGGATAGATACGCAGTATTTT. Protein: CSVGGGGGWIDTQYF. The chain is built from TRBV29-1 and TRBJ2-3, with D hard to call. The germline V and J ends were trimmed by 4 bases and 5 bases, with 19 bases remaining between them. Germline V gives CDR1 SQVTM, CDR2 ANQGSEA. CDR3 size: 15 residues.

This clone has a single count. The CDR3 region is CASSKLPVITGELFF. CDR3 DNA: TGTGCCAGCAGCAAACTCCCTGTAATCACCGGGGAGCTGTTTTTT. The chain combines TRBV21-1 with TRBJ2-2; the D call in the table, TRBD2, was not verified against the DNA. TRBV21-1 corresponds to a pseudogene. The CDR3 is 15 amino acids.

The count of this clone is one. The V call is TRBV6-4, the J call TRBJ2-5; D may be TRBD2 (5 bases). The last part of the DNA fits TRBJ2-7 better; the J call may be wrong. CDR1 MRHNA and CDR2 SNTAGT come from the germline V gene. CDR3 length equals 15 residues. Written as DNA, the CDR3 is TGTGCCACTGATCGAGGGCAGTCGAGCTCCTACGAGCAGTACTTC. Protein: CATDRGQSSSYEQYF.

The gene calls are TRBV7-2 and TRBJ1-2; D not resolved. From germline, CDR1 is SGHTA and CDR2 FQGNSA. The CDR3 covers 14 residues. Trimming removed 6 bases at V and 3 bases at J, with 14 bases between. CDR3 sequence reads: CASSDASRDYGYTF. The CDR3 DNA follows: TGTGCCAGCAGTGACGCATCGAGGGACTATGGCTACACCTTC.

V usage is TRBV7-2 and J usage is TRBJ2-7; 10 bases line up with TRBD2. The germline CDR1 and CDR2 sequences are SGHTA and FQGNSA. The CDR3 is 16 residues long. V gave up 0 bases and J gave up 4 bases; unmatched junction bases: 6. The CDR3 DNA is TGTGCCAGCAGCTTAGCGAATCTAGCGGGGGCTTACGAGCAGTACTTC. Amino acid sequence: CASSLANLAGAYEQYF.

This chain joins TRBV6-1 and TRBJ2-1; D gene uncertain. The CDR3 is 12 residues long. Germline values: CDR1 MNHNS, CDR2 SASEGT. Trimming took 5 bases from V and 8 from J, leaving 10 bases between them. CDR3 in DNA: TGTGCCAGCAGTTCCGACTTACATGAGCAGTTCTTC. Protein product: CASSSDLHEQFF.

This clone has only a few counts. The chain employs TRBV5-1 and TRBJ1-5; 7 bases map to TRBD1. The CDR3 is 18 amino acids. Germline V CDR1 and CDR2: SGHRS, YFSETQ. Losses at the gene ends were 4 bases for V and 2 bases for J; bases not matched to a gene: 15. The CDR3 DNA reads TGCGCCAGCAGCCTGGGGACAGACCCGGTTGGCGGCAATCAGCCCCAGCATTTT. Translating gives CASSLGTDPVGGNQPQHF.